The 21 T cell receptor beta chains presented below share a single source sample, sequenced in a study of cytomegalovirus exposure and HLA in healthy donors. The PCR used 60 Vbeta and 13 Jbeta primers. TCRdb keeps only in-frame clones here, not all; method: immunoSEQ multiplex PCR. This sample yields approximately 150,000 clones, of which about a tenth are seen a single time; about 2% belongs to the top ten. The sample consisted of PBMCs. Receptors originate from a male donor in good health and CMV-seronegative.

The gene calls are TRBV19 and TRBJ1-4; D may be TRBD1 (5 bases). Trimming took 5 bases from V and 7 from J, leaving 29 bases between them. The germline V gene encodes CDR1 LNHDA and CDR2 SQIVND (reference sequence). The CDR3 has 19 residues. In DNA, the CDR3 is TGTGCCAGTAGTCATTCAGCCGGGGGAGCTTTTTTAATAGGTGAAAAACTGTTTTTT. Translated: CASSHSAGGAFLIGEKLFF.

This clone has only a few counts. This chain uses TRBV7-9 with TRBJ1-5; D not resolved. CDR1 is SEHNR and CDR2 is FQNEAQ in the germline V gene (reference sequence). The CDR3 has 15 amino acids. Trimming pared 1 base from V and 0 bases from J, leaving 7 bases between. The CDR3 sequence is CASSLGDHSNQPQHF. In DNA, the CDR3 is TGTGCCAGCAGCTTAGGCGATCATAGCAATCAGCCCCAGCATTTT.

The V call is TRBV4-3, the J call TRBJ2-2, with TRBD1 identical over 9 bases. The CDR3 spans 20 residues. J was trimmed by 1 base and V by 0 bases; bases with no gene match: 12. CDR1 is LGHNA and CDR2 is YSLEER in the germline V gene. DNA for the CDR3: TGCGCCAGCAGCCAAGATTTATCTGGGACAGGGAGGCTGAACACCGGGGAGCTGTTTTTT. It is translated as CASSQDLSGTGRLNTGELFF.

The sample holds a few counts of this clone. The chain combines TRBV5-6 with TRBJ1-5; 8 bases align to TRBD1. CDR3 length: 16 residues. V was pared by 5 bases and J by 1 base, with 8 bases of the junction left unmatched. Germline-derived CDR1 and CDR2 are SGHDT and YYEEEE. The CDR3 DNA is TGTGCCAGCAGTTTACAGGGGGTAGAAAGCAATCAGCCCCAGCATTTT. Translated, it gives CASSLQGVESNQPQHF.

This clone was detected only a few times. This chain uses TRBV7-2 with TRBJ2-1, with a tentative D call TRBD2 (5 bases). CDR1 SGHTA and CDR2 FQGNSA come from the germline V gene. Deletions cut 1 base from V and 9 bases from J, with 13 bases between. CDR3 size: 14 residues. As DNA, the CDR3 is TGTGCCAGCAGCTTAGGCGCGATGAGGGTTGAGCAGTTCTTC. This codes for CASSLGAMRVEQFF.

Concerning this clone: In the same sample, other DNA sequences code for this CDR3. The genes are TRBV27 and TRBJ2-1; the D is unclear. This CDR3 comprises 12 residues. Per the germline V gene, CDR1 is MNHEY and CDR2 is SMNVEV (reference sequence). Trimming pared 6 bases from V and 3 bases from J, leaving 6 bases between. The DNA for the CDR3 is TGTGCCAGCAGCACTCGCTACAATGAGCAGTTCTTC. Amino acids: CASSTRYNEQFF.

The rearrangement joins TRBV15 to TRBJ2-3, with D possibly being TRBD1 (6 bases). Germline CDR1 LNHNV, CDR2 YYDKDF (reference sequence). The CDR3 is 18 amino acids. V lost 0 bases to trimming and J lost 0 bases, with 16 bases between them. CDR3 in DNA: TGTGCCACCAGCAGAGATCAGAGGGGGTACCCTAGCACAGATACGCAGTATTTT. This gives the protein CATSRDQRGYPSTDTQYF.

In its sample, this clone was seen a few times. The CDR3 sequence is CASSVDSSTNEKLFF. The CDR3 DNA is TGTGCCAGCAGTGTAGACAGTTCAACTAATGAAAAACTGTTTTTT. The chain employs TRBV25-1 and TRBJ1-4; tentatively, D is TRBD1 (5 bases). Deletions cut 4 bases from V and 0 bases from J, with 9 bases between. The CDR3 has 15 amino acids. The V gene's germline CDR1 is MGHDK and CDR2 SYGVNS.

The chain uses TRBV9 and TRBJ2-3, with TRBD2 identical over 8 bases. V trimming: 3 bases; J trimming: 8 bases; junction bases outside the gene matches: 11. Germline V gene sequence: CDR1 SGDLS, CDR2 YYNGEE. This CDR3 has 15 amino acids. The CDR3 DNA reads TGTGCCAGCAGCGGAGACGGGACTAGAGGCGGTACGCAGTATTTT. Protein: CASSGDGTRGGTQYF.

V gene TRBV7-8 combines with J gene TRBJ2-1; 11 nucleotides align to TRBD2. V trimming: 5 bases; J trimming: 6 bases; junction bases outside the gene matches: 6. The germline V gene has CDR1 SGHVS and CDR2 FQNEAQ. CDR3 length: 15 amino acids. As DNA, the CDR3 is TGTGCCAGCAGCCCAACTAGCGGGAGTTTCAATGAGCAGTTCTTC. It codes for CASSPTSGSFNEQFF.

This chain connects TRBV4-2 to TRBJ2-5; TRBD2 matches at 14 bases. The V segment lost 1 base and the J segment 3 bases; nucleotides outside the gene matches: 1. This CDR3 has 16 residues. Germline CDR1 reads LGHNA; CDR2 reads YNFKEQ. CDR3 in amino acids: CASSQGLAGGEETQYF. The CDR3 nucleotides read TGTGCCAGCAGCCAAGGACTAGCGGGAGGGGAAGAGACCCAGTACTTC.

This clone was seen a few times. The chain joins TRBV19 to TRBJ2-2; 11 bases map to TRBD1. The J segment lost 4 bases and the V segment lost 6 bases, leaving 4 bases of the junction unmatched. This CDR3 region has 15 residues. In germline, CDR1 is LNHDA, CDR2 SQIVND (reference sequence). The CDR3 region is CASRGTGGSTGELFF. CDR3 coding DNA: TGTGCCAGTAGAGGGACAGGGGGAAGCACCGGGGAGCTGTTTTTT.

V is TRBV6-4 and J is TRBJ2-3; tentative D call: TRBD1 (5 bases). V lost 6 bases and J 0 bases, leaving 10 bases between the germline ends. Looked up from germline, CDR1 is MRHNA and CDR2 is SNTAGT. The CDR3 is 14 residues long. Written as DNA, the CDR3 is TGTGCCAGCAGGACAGATCCTAGCACAGATACGCAGTATTTT. It yields the protein CASRTDPSTDTQYF.

The genes are TRBV6-5 and TRBJ1-1; unclear D gene. Per germline, CDR1 MNHEY and CDR2 SVGAGI. This CDR3 has 14 residues. V lost 0 bases and J lost 6, with 11 bases in between. The CDR3 nucleotides read TGTGCCAGCAGTTACTCGACCGGGAGCTCTGAAGCTTTCTTT. Its protein is CASSYSTGSSEAFF.

This clone was observed a handful of times. V gene TRBV5-1 combines with J gene TRBJ2-1, with TRBD1 matching 12 bases. Germline lookup yields CDR1 SGHRS and CDR2 YFSETQ. The V and J ends lost 6 bases and 7 bases, in that order; junction bases with no gene match: 11. This CDR3 comprises 16 residues. The chain's CDR3 is CASKVGGTGGRNEQFF. DNA for the CDR3: TGCGCCAGCAAGGTGGGGGGGACAGGGGGCCGGAATGAGCAGTTCTTC.

This clone has just a few counts. The J gene is TRBJ1-5, the V gene TRBV5-1, with D possibly TRBD1 on 6 matching bases. Per germline, CDR1 SGHRS and CDR2 YFSETQ. The V end lost 0 bases, the J end lost 6 bases, and 13 bases lay between the germline ends. This CDR3 region has 15 residues. CDR3 sequence reads: CASSLGGLGSQPQHF. CDR3 nucleotide sequence: TGCGCCAGCAGCTTGGGGGGGCTGGGGAGTCAGCCCCAGCATTTT.

This chain joins TRBV25-1 and TRBJ1-3; TRBD1 matches 7 bases. Germline V CDR1 and CDR2: MGHDK, SYGVNS. The ends lost 3 bases at V and 2 bases at J; junction bases unmatched: 10. The CDR3 totals 17 residues. The CDR3 region has the DNA TGTGCCAGCAGTGATACAGCTTACCAGGGGGCTGGAAACACCATATATTTT. Translated, it gives CASSDTAYQGAGNTIYF. The entire variable domain, with the rest obtained from reference TRBV25-1 and TRBJ1-3, is as follows: EADIYQTPRYLVIGTGKKITLECSQTMGHDKMYWYQQDPGMELHLIHYSYGVNSTEKGDLSSESTVSRIRTEHFPLTLESARPSHTSQYLCASSDTAYQGAGNTIYFGEGSWLTVV.

This clone occurred a few times. One end of the junction varies from germline; a read error may be responsible. The chain recombines TRBV5-4 with TRBJ2-5; TRBD2 matches at 9 bases. Near its end, the DNA agrees better with TRBJ2-7, so the J call may be wrong. The CDR3 is 15 amino acids. Germline loops: CDR1 SGHNT, CDR2 YYREEE (reference sequence). CDR3 residues: CASSLGLAYSYEQYF. CDR3 DNA: TGTGCCAGCAGTTTGGGACTAGCCTACTCCTACGAGCAGTACTTC.

The rearrangement uses TRBV5-4 and TRBJ2-2; 11 bases are shared with TRBD2. Germline trimming cut 5 bases from V and 4 bases from J; bases unmatched to any gene: 10. The germline gives CDR1 SGHNT, CDR2 YYREEE (reference sequence). The CDR3 covers 17 residues. The CDR3 protein is CASRGTSGERATGELFF. CDR3 coding DNA: TGTGCCAGCAGGGGGACTAGCGGAGAACGGGCCACCGGGGAGCTGTTTTTT.

This clone was seen a few times. This sequence joins TRBV6-5 and TRBJ1-1, with 9 bases matching TRBD1. CDR3 length: 13 residues. CDR1 is MNHEY and CDR2 is SVGAGI in the germline V gene. V dropped 8 bases and J dropped 5; count of bases not matched to a gene: 6. The CDR3 here is CASAGTGKTEAFF. The DNA for the CDR3 is TGTGCCAGCGCTGGGACAGGGAAGACTGAAGCTTTCTTT.

The V call is TRBV2, the J call TRBJ2-6; the match to TRBD1 covers 10 bases. The length of the CDR3 is 18 residues. J was trimmed by 2 bases and V by 6 bases; bases with no gene match: 10. The germline CDR1 and CDR2 sequences are SNHLY and FYNNEI. This chain's CDR3 is CASRVTGGAFAGANVLTF. Here the CDR3 DNA reads TGTGCCAGCAGAGTGACAGGGGGCGCTTTTGCTGGGGCCAACGTCCTGACTTTC.